This T cell receptor beta chain was recorded in a study of T cell responses to AZD1222 COVID-19 vaccine. General study points: Clonal diversity was possibly underestimated, and white British individuals and females predominated among donors. Vaccine-associated CD4 TCRs ranged over spike, dominating at 160-218 and 743-854. Breadth and depth of Spike-specific TCRs rose after two AZD1222 doses.

CDR1 SGHRS and CDR2 YFSETQ come from the germline V gene. The CDR3 loop spans 16 amino acids. Trimming cost V 4 bases and J 5 bases, with 22 bases left between them. This clone appeared a few times. Its antigen remains unknown. Assay: immunoSEQ multiplex PCR; the TCRdb copy retains only in-frame clones and omits some. Of 110,000 to 150,000 clones detected, around 90% appear once; the ten largest clones hold about 1.8%. Second-dose timings of about 4 or about 12 weeks were pooled. Specimen: peripheral blood, collected 28 days after the second AZD1222 dose. The chain recombines TRBV5-1 with TRBJ2-7, with D possibly matching TRBD1 (6 bases). The source is an adult who received the AZD1222 COVID-19 vaccine. Here the CDR3 reads CASSPTPTSKGDEQYF. The DNA of the CDR3 is TGCGCCAGCAGCCCCACACCGACGTCGAAGGGGGACGAGCAGTACTTC. Together with reference TRBV5-1 and TRBJ2-7, the CDR3 gives the full variable domain: KAGVTQTPRYLIKTRGQQVTLSCSPISGHRSVSWYQQTPGQGLQFLFEYFSETQRNKGNFPGRFSGRQFSNSRSEMNVSTLELGDSALYLCASSPTPTSKGDEQYFGPGTRLTVT.